These 21 T cell receptor beta chains were all obtained from the same sample, sequenced in a study of blood T cell repertoires in COVID-19 (dated by TCRdb to 2020 to 2022). The library came from the immunoSEQ multiplex PCR assay. Sourced from immuneACCESS, this table was stored by TCRdb with only in-frame sequences that have V and J called. A share of the clones is absent; for the studies checked, an unresolved V gene accounts for under half, and the remainder has no known explanation. The sample has approximately 210,000 clones on record, approximately 94% of them singletons. 0.6% to 0.8% of the sample is in the top ten clones. The specimen sequenced was peripheral blood. The receptors originated from a man aged 25-45 years with COVID-19, enrolled during active disease.

The chain employs TRBV4-1 and TRBJ1-5, with 11 bases matching TRBD1. The CDR3 consists of 17 residues. CDR1 and CDR2 (germline): MGHRA, YSYEKL. V shed 3 bases and J 2 bases; nucleotides not matched to a gene: 6. The CDR3 spells CASSHRTGGNGNQPQHF. CDR3 nucleotides: TGCGCCAGCAGCCACCGGACAGGGGGCAATGGCAATCAGCCCCAGCATTTT.

The rearrangement links TRBV19 to TRBJ2-6; no clear D. This CDR3 has 16 residues. Germline V gene sequence: CDR1 LNHDA, CDR2 SQIVND (reference sequence). Trimming left V 1 base short and J 1 base short, with 8 bases between. CDR3: CASSIARVSGANVLTF. The CDR3 region has the DNA TGTGCCAGTAGTATAGCCCGGGTGTCTGGGGCCAACGTCCTGACTTTC.

This clone appeared once. The gene calls are TRBV18 and TRBJ1-1, with TRBD1 matching 8 bases. Germline V gene data show CDR1 as KGHSH and CDR2 as LQKENI. V was clipped by 4 bases and J by 1 base; unmatched bases: 5. There are 15 residues in the CDR3. CDR3 region: CASSRRTGRNTEAFF. In DNA form, the CDR3 reads TGTGCCAGCTCACGAAGGACAGGGAGGAACACTGAAGCTTTCTTT.

The J gene is TRBJ1-3, the V gene TRBV5-1, with D unresolved. CDR3 length: 16 amino acids. V was trimmed by 0 bases and J by 0 bases, leaving 10 bases between them. Looked up from germline, CDR1 is SGHRS and CDR2 is YFSETQ. The CDR3: CASSLDERISGNTIYF. Here the CDR3 DNA reads TGCGCCAGCAGCTTGGACGAGAGAATCTCTGGAAACACCATATATTTT.

In this sample, this clone turned up once. CDR3 sequence (DNA): TGTGCCAGCGGGACATCTTACGAGCAGTACTTC. This gives the protein CASGTSYEQYF. The chain has TRBV7-9 and TRBJ2-7; D may be TRBD1 (6 bases). Trimming took off 8 bases at V and 4 bases at J, with 9 bases between the two ends. Germline-derived CDR1 and CDR2 are SEHNR and FQNEAQ (reference sequence). The CDR3 is made up of 11 amino acids.

The V call is TRBV9, the J call TRBJ2-3; D may be TRBD1 (6 bases). The CDR3 runs 14 residues. Trimming cost V 4 bases and J 2 bases, with 11 bases left between them. Germline assignment: CDR1 SGDLS and CDR2 YYNGEE. This chain's CDR3 is CASSTRDNTDTQYF. The CDR3 DNA reads TGTGCCAGCAGCACCCGGGACAACACAGATACGCAGTATTTT.

This chain joins TRBV5-4 and TRBJ1-3; 7 positions agree with TRBD1. Trimming cost V 0 bases and J 0 bases; bases outside gene matches: 6. Germline lookup yields CDR1 SGHNT and CDR2 YYREEE (reference sequence). The CDR3 runs 17 residues. The CDR3 is CASSLGTGANSGNTIYF. CDR3 DNA: TGTGCCAGCAGCTTGGGGACAGGCGCTAACTCTGGAAACACCATATATTTT.

The CDR3 bases are TGCAGCGTTCACCGGGACAGGGTCTACAATGAGCAGTTCTTC. Residues: CSVHRDRVYNEQFF. This sequence joins TRBV29-1 and TRBJ2-1, with 9 bases fitting TRBD1. Germline CDR1 SQVTM, CDR2 ANQGSEA. V lost 5 bases and J lost 3; bases outside the gene matches: 5. The CDR3 consists of 14 residues.

This chain joins TRBV9 and TRBJ1-5, with a possible D match to TRBD1 (6 bases). Trimming left V 3 bases short and J 6 bases short, with 10 bases between. The CDR3 runs 13 residues. The germline CDR1 and CDR2 sequences are SGDLS and YYNGEE. The CDR3 nucleotides read TGTGCCAGCAGCGGGGGGCTAGGTCAGCCCCAGCATTTT. Translating gives CASSGGLGQPQHF.

This chain uses TRBV6-2 or TRBV6-3 with TRBJ1-1; D remains unclear. V was clipped by 4 bases and J by 4 bases, with 16 bases between them. This CDR3 contains 15 residues. The germline gives CDR1 MNHEY, CDR2 SVGEGT. The CDR3: CASSFASGRSTEAFF. CDR3 nucleotides: TGTGCCAGCAGTTTTGCGTCAGGCAGGTCCACTGAAGCTTTCTTT.

The rearrangement links TRBV20-1 to TRBJ1-6; the D is unclear. V gave up 3 bases and J gave up 4 bases, with 10 bases separating them. Germline CDR1 DFQATT, CDR2 SNEGSKA (reference sequence). The CDR3 has 14 amino acids. For the CDR3, the DNA is TGCAGTGCTAGTCGTCTGGCATATAATTCACCCCTCCACTTT. Translation gives CSASRLAYNSPLHF.

This chain joins TRBV6-4 and TRBJ2-7, with 8 bases fitting TRBD2. This CDR3 spans 16 amino acids. From germline, CDR1 is MRHNA and CDR2 SNTAGT. J was trimmed by 6 bases and V by 1 base; bases with no gene match: 11. DNA for the CDR3: TGTGCCAGCAGTGACTTAGGGCGGGGGGTGTGCTGCGAGCAGTACTTC. Translated: CASSDLGRGVCCEQYF.

The chain joins TRBV27 to TRBJ2-5, with D maybe TRBD1 (6 bases). This CDR3 region has 17 residues. Germline assignment: CDR1 MNHEY and CDR2 SMNVEV (reference sequence). The germline V and J ends were trimmed by 2 bases and 5 bases, with 21 bases remaining between them. This CDR3 is CASSLRSIPGVKETQYF. The DNA for the CDR3 is TGTGCCAGCAGTTTAAGGTCGATTCCAGGGGTGAAGGAGACCCAGTACTTC.

The rearrangement links TRBV27 to TRBJ2-5; 9 nucleotides agree with TRBD1. This CDR3 is 15 amino acids long. The V gene's germline CDR1 is MNHEY and CDR2 SMNVEV (reference sequence). V was clipped by 3 bases and J by 1 base; unmatched bases: 3. The CDR3 region has the DNA TGTGCCAGCAGTTTCTCACAGGGGGCCCAAGAGACCCAGTACTTC. Its translation is CASSFSQGAQETQYF.

The J gene is TRBJ1-3, the V gene TRBV4-1; D gene unclear. The germline V and J ends were trimmed by 2 bases and 0 bases, with 11 bases remaining between them. The CDR3 consists of 16 residues. The germline CDR1 and CDR2 sequences are MGHRA and YSYEKL. CDR3 loop: CASSQHDTYSGNTIYF. The CDR3 bases are TGCGCCAGCAGCCAACATGACACCTACTCTGGAAACACCATATATTTT.

The rearrangement links TRBV28 to TRBJ1-1; tentatively, D is TRBD1 (6 bases). Trimming took 11 bases from V and 8 from J, leaving 12 bases between them. CDR1 and CDR2 from the germline V gene are MDHEN and SYDVKM. The CDR3 is 10 amino acids. The CDR3 DNA is TGTGCCGGCGGACAGCACGAAGCTTTCTTT. It yields the protein CAGGQHEAFF. Supplemented by reference TRBV28 and TRBJ1-1, the full variable domain reads DVKVTQSSRYLVKRTGEKVFLECVQDMDHENMFWYRQDPGLGLRLIYFSYDVKMKEKGDIPEGYSVSREKKERFSLILESASTNQTSMYLCAGGQHEAFFGQGTRLTVV.

In the case of this clone: Other nucleotide sequences from this sample produce the same CDR3. The CDR3 coding sequence is TGTGCCAGCAGTGAAGCCGACAGGGCTCAGCCCCAGCATTTT. Protein product: CASSEADRAQPQHF. The rearrangement joins TRBV2 to TRBJ1-5, with 7 bases fitting TRBD1. V lost 0 bases, J lost 6 bases, and 2 bases stayed unmatched. Germline V gene lookup returns CDR1 SNHLY and CDR2 FYNNEI. CDR3 length equals 14 residues.

This chain joins TRBV6-1 and TRBJ2-5; 7 bases are shared with TRBD2. V shed 2 bases and J 0 bases; nucleotides not matched to a gene: 9. The CDR3 loop spans 17 amino acids. CDR1 is MNHNS and CDR2 is SASEGT in the germline V gene. CDR3 DNA: TGTGCCAGCAGTGAAAGGGGCGGGGGAAGTAACCAAGAGACCCAGTACTTC. Protein: CASSERGGGSNQETQYF.

The chain couples TRBV10-1 to TRBJ2-5, with unresolved D. The V gene's germline CDR1 is WNHNN and CDR2 SYGVQD (reference sequence). The V end was cut by 7 bases, the J end by 2 bases, with 5 bases between. The CDR3 totals 11 residues. CDR3 loop: CASKQQETQYF. The CDR3 coding sequence is TGCGCCAGCAAACAACAAGAGACCCAGTACTTC.

V gene TRBV5-4 combines with J gene TRBJ2-1, with 9 bases fitting TRBD2. CDR3 length: 15 amino acids. The V gene's germline CDR1 is SGHNT and CDR2 YYREEE (reference sequence). The J segment lost 8 bases and the V segment lost 0 bases, leaving 6 bases of the junction unmatched. The CDR3 sequence is CASSLEWRGGHEQFF. CDR3 DNA: TGTGCCAGCAGCTTGGAATGGCGGGGGGGCCATGAGCAGTTCTTC.

The gene calls are TRBV3-1 (or the pseudogene TRBV3-2) and TRBJ2-3; D perhaps matches TRBD2 (5 bases). The V gene lost 0 bases and the J gene lost 1 base, with 11 bases spanning the gap. CDR1 LGHDT and CDR2 YNNKEL come from the germline V gene (reference sequence). The length of the CDR3 is 16 residues. The CDR3 bases are TGTGCCAGCAGCCAAGATAGTGGAGCGGGCACAGATACGCAGTATTTT. This codes for CASSQDSGAGTDTQYF.